This paragraph reports one TCR beta chain. Its antigen is unknown. V dropped 1 base and J dropped 6 bases, with 10 bases sitting between them. The CDR3 runs to 14 residues. Germline V lookup: CDR1 SGHAT, CDR2 FQNNGV. The data belong to a study of shared clonotypes between healthy human individuals. Study-level results: Donors were few, which limited the genetic and exposure-history diversity represented. Shared clonotypes: 4.5% to 6% naive CD4, about 3.3% naive CD8, about 2.2% memory CD4, 0.4% to 0.45% memory CD8.

TCRdb's table, derived via immunoSEQ multiplex PCR, lists solely in-frame clones and lacks some. Of about 690,000 clones listed, about 90% are singletons. The V gene is TRBV11-2, the J gene TRBJ2-1, with unresolved D. This TCR was sampled from a man between 18 and 35 years old in good health. Some clones in this sample may be carry-over from other donors' samples. Specimen: memory CD8+ T cells from PBMCs. The subset here: CD45RO+ cells pooled with CCR7-negative TemRA cells. DNA of the CDR3: TGTGCCAGCAGCTTAGCCCCCCTGAGCAATGAGCAGTTCTTC. It yields the protein CASSLAPLSNEQFF.